What follows is one T cell receptor (beta chain) and its context. Its recognized antigen is unknown. The input lacks base qualities; no much larger clone sits a single base away. The V and J ends are trimmed by 1 base and 4 bases, leaving 10 bases between them. Its CDR3 holds 14 amino acids, cysteine through phenylalanine. Of the read, only the CDR3 DNA is kept; its 42 bases are in frame from base 1. As encoded in the germline V gene (reference sequence), CDR1 is SEHNR while CDR2 is FQNEAQ. The sample belongs to a study of T cell changes during pregnancy in multiple sclerosis (dated by TCRdb to about 2019). Study-wide context: In women with multiple sclerosis, the researchers looked at how the T cell repertoire shifted as pregnancy progressed.

Library preparation used the immunoSEQ multiplex PCR assay. TCRdb limited this immuneACCESS table to in-frame rearrangements with V and J called. A share of clones is missing; checked studies link under half to unresolved V genes, and the rest is unexplained. Here the sample has roughly 93,000 clones; 85% to 95% occur a single time. Approximately 2% of the sample is taken by the ten largest. The clonotype originates from a female donor with multiple sclerosis, enrolled in a pregnancy study. This specimen consisted of peripheral blood, obtained after pregnancy. The V gene is TRBV7-9 and the J gene is TRBJ1-2; the D segment could be TRBD1, given 6 matching bases. The CDR3 corresponds to CASSLVVGAYGYTF. The DNA sequence is given as TGTGCCAGCAGCTTAGTCGTGGGGGCCTATGGCTACACCTTC.